The source of this TCR beta chain is a study of T cell clonality in common variable immunodeficiency. This clone was picked up a small number of times. Its target is unknown. One end of the junction varies from germline; a read error may be responsible. The DNA ends 3 residues before the CDR3 does, and the rest of the CDR3 is filled in from the germline J gene. This CDR3 has 13 residues. Germline V lookup: CDR1 SEHNR, CDR2 FQNEAQ (reference sequence). Both groups were predominantly of Caucasian heritage. Blood came from CVID subjects not ill and not taking immunomodulatory or immunosuppressive medication. Findings and limits, study-wide: Compared with controls, CVID subjects had fewer shared TCRbeta clones. Reportedly, TCR beta sequences from common variable immunodeficiency showed fewer deletions and N-nucleotide insertions.

Equal genomic DNA amounts from CVID and control samples were sequenced. Clones were sequenced by immunoSEQ multiplex PCR, and TCRdb holds only the in-frame ones, with some missing. There are 40,000 to 50,000 clones in the sample, none observed a single time. The rearrangement joins TRBV7-9 to TRBJ2-7, with 8 bases identical to TRBD1. The sample taken for sequencing was peripheral blood mononuclear cells. This sequence originates from a human donor with common variable immunodeficiency. The CDR3 bases that were read are TGTTCCAGCAGCTTGGACAGGGACTACGAG. It codes for CSSSLDRDYE. From start to end, the CDR3 is CSSSLDRDYEQYF.